This TCR beta chain was found in a study of Graves' ophthalmopathy and Graves' hyperthyroidism. Study-wide results and caveats: Blood contained most expanded thyroid clonotypes exceeding 0.001 frequency.

Additional autoimmune diseases, uncontrolled infections, pregnancy or lactation disqualified patients. Patients were diagnosed from clinical symptoms, serum thyroxine, TRAb, thyroid ultrasound and orbital computed tomography. In regard to this clonotype: Its antigen is undetermined.

Germline values: CDR1 SGHVS, CDR2 FQNEAQ. V dropped 3 bases and J dropped 0; count of bases not matched to a gene: 4. There are 15 residues in the CDR3. Transcripts of RNA were the source for amplifying TCR beta CDR3 regions. The library came from an HTBI-primed first-round RT-PCR and a second-round multiplex PCR. Via MiXCR, TCRdb re-called the multiplex PCR reads, giving one row per CDR3 protein. Seen here are about 740,000 distinct CDR3 sequences, roughly 41% observed once, and the top ten hold less than 55%. The source is an adult man with Graves' ophthalmopathy. V gene TRBV7-8 combines with J gene TRBJ1-1, with TRBD1 matching over 7 bases. The specimen was peripheral blood. The CDR3 reads CASSFRGGMNTEAFF. The CDR3 DNA sequence: TGTGCCAGCAGCTTCAGGGGGGGCATGAACACTGAAGCTTTCTTT.